Sequencing of this T cell receptor (beta chain) was carried out in a study of blood T cell repertoires in COVID-19. As for the study in general: The study drew acute and convalescent COVID-19 samples from the United States, Italy and Spain. From T cells, B-cell-depleted T cells, or PBMCs came the material, which was cDNA or gDNA.

CDR1 and CDR2 from the germline V gene are SGHVS and FQNEAQ. CDR3 length equals 15 residues. Trimming removed 5 bases from V and 0 bases from J; junction bases left unmatched: 2. Source study methods: The assay estimated nucleated cells by amplifying reference gene primers. Produced via immunoSEQ multiplex PCR; TCRdb's table is partial and in-frame only. V and J calls and clone size follow that table, whereas D and trimming were derived from the DNA. The profile shows 300,000 to 350,000 clones, roughly 90% of them singletons. Sequenced material: peripheral blood. The sequence came from a man aged 18 to 30 with active or convalescent COVID-19. The chain employs TRBV7-8 and TRBJ2-3; 10 bases fit TRBD2. CDR3 loop: CASSELAGSTDTQYF. CDR3 DNA: TGTGCCAGCAGCGAACTAGCGGGGAGCACAGATACGCAGTATTTT.